This T cell receptor beta chain was captured in a study of blood T cells in healthy people across ages. In its sample, this clonotype was seen many times. The donors, aged roughly 6 to 100, were healthy Caucasians from Russia. The length of the CDR3 is 15 residues. The germline V and J ends were trimmed by 4 bases and 4 bases, with 15 bases remaining between them. In germline, CDR1 is SGHVS, CDR2 FNYEAQ. PCR was performed a second time for roughly 6 to 12 cycles using a sample-barcoded 5' primer and a J-beta primer mix. Every cDNA molecule bore a tag from a template-switch adaptor containing 12 random nucleotides. MiXCR, applied by TCRdb to the 5' RACE reads, yields one record per CDR3 protein. The data hold approximately 730,000 distinct CDR3 sequences, with 40% to 45% observed a single time.

The sequence came from a woman aged 60-70 years in good health. J is TRBJ2-3 and V is TRBV7-6; possible D gene TRBD2, 5 bases. Specimen: blood. CDR3 sequence (DNA): TGTGCCAGCAGCTCCGAAGGGAGCTTGGCAGATACGCAGTATTTT. This translates into CASSSEGSLADTQYF.